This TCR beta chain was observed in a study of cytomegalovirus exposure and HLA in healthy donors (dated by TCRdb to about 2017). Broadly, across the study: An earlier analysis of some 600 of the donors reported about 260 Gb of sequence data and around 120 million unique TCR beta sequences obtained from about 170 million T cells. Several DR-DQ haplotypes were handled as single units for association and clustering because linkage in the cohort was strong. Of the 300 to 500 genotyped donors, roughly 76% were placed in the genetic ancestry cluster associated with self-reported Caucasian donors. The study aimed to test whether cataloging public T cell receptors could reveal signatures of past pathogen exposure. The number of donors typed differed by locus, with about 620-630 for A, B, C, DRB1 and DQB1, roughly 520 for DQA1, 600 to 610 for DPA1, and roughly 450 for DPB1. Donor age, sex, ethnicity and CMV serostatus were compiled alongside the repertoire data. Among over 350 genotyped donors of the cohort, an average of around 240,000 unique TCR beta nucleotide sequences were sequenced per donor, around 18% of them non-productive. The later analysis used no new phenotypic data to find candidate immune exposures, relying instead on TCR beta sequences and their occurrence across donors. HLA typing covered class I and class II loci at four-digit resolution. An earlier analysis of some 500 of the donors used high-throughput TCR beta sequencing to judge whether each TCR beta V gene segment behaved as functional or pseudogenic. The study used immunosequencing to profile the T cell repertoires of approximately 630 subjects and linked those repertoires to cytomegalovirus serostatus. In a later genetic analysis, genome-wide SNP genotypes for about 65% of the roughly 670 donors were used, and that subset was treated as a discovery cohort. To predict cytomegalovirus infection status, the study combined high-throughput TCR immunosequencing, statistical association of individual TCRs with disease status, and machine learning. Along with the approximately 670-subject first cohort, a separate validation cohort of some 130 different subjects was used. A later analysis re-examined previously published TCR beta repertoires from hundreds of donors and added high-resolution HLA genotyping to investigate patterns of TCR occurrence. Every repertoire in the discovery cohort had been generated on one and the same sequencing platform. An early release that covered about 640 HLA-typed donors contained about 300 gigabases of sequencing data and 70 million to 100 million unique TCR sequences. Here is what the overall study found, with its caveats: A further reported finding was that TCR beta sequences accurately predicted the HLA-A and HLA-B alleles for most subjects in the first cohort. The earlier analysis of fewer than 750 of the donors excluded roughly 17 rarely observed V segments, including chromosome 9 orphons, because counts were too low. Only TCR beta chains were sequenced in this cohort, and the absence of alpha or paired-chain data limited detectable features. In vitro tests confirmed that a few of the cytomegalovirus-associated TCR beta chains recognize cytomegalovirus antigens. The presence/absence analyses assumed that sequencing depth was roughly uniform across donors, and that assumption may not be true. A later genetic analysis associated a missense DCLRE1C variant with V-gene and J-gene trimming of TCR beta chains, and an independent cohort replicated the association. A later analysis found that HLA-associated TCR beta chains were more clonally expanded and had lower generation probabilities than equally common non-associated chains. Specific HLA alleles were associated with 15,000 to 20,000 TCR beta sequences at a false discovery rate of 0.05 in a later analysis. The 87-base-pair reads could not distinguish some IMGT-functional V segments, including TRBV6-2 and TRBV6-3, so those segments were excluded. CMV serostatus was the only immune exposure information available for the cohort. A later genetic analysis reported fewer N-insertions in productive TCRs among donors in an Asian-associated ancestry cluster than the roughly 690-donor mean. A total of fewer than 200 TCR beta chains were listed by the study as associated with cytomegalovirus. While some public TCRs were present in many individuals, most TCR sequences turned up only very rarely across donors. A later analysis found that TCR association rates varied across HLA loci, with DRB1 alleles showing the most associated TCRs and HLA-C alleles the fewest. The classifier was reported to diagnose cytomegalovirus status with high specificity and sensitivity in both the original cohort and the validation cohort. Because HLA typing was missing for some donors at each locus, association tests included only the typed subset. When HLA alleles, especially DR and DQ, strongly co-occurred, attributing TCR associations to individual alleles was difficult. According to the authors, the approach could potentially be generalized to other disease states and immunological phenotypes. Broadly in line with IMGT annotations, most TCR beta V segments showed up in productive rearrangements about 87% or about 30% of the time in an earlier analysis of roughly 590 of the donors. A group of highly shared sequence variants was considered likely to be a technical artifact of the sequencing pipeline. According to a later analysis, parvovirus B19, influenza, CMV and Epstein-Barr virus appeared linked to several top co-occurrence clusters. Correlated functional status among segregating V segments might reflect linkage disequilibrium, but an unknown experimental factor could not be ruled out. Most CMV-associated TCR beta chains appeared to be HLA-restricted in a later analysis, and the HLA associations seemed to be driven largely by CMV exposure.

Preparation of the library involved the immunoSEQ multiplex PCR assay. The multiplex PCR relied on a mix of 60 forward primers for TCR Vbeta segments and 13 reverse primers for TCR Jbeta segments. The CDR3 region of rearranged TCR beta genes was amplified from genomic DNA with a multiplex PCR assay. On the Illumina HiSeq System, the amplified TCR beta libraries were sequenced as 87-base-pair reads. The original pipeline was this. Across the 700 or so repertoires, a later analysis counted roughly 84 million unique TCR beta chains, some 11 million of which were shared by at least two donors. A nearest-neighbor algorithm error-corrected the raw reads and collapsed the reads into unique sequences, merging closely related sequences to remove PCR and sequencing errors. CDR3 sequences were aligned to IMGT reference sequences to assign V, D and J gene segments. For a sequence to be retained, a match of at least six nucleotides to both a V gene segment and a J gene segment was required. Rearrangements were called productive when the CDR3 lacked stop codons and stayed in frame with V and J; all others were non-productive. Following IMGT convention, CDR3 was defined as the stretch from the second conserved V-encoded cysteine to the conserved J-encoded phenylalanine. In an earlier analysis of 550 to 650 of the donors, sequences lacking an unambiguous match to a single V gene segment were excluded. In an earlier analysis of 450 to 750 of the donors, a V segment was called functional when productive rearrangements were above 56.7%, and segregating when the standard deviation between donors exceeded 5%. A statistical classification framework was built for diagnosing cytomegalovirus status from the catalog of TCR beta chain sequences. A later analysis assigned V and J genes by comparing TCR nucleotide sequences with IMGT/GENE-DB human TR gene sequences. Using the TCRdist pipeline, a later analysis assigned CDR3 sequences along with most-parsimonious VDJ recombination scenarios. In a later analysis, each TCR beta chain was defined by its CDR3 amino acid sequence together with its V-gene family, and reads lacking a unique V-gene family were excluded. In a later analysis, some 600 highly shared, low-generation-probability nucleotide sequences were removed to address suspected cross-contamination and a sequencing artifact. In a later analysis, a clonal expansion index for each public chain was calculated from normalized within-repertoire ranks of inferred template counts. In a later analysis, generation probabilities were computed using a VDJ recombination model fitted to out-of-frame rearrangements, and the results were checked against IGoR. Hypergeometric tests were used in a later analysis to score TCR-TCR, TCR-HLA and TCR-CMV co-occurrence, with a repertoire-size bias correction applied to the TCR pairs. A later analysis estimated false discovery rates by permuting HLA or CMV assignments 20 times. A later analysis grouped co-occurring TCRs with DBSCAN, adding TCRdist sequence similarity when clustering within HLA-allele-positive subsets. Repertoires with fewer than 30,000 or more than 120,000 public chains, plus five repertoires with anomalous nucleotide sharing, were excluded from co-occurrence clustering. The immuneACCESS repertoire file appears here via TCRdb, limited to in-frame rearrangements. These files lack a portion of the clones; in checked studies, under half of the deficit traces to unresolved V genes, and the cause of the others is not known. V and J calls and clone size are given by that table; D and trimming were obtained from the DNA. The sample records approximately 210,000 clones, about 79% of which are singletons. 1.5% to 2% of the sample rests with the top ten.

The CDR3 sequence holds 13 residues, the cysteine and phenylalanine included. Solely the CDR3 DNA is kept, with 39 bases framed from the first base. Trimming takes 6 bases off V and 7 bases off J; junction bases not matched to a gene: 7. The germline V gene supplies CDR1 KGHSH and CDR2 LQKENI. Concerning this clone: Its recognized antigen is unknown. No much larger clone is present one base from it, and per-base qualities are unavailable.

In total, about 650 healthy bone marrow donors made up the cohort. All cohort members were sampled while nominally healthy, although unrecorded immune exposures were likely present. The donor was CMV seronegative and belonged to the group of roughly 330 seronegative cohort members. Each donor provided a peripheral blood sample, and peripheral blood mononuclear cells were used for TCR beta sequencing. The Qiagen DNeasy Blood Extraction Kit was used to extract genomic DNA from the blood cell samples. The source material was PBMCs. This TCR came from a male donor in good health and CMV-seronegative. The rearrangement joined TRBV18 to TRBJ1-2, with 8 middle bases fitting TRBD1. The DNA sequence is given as TGTGCCAGCTCGCAGACAGGGGAGCTTGGCTACACCTTC. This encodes CASSQTGELGYTF.